This T cell receptor (beta chain) was found in a study of blood T cell repertoires in COVID-19. Only one count was recorded for this clone. The method was immunoSEQ multiplex PCR; TCRdb's version includes in-frame clones alone and lacks a portion of them. The top ten hold over 40% of the sample, which has approximately 88,000 clones, about 83% seen once. Trimming cost V 2 bases and J 5 bases; bases outside gene matches: 2. Germline CDR1 is KGHSH and CDR2 is LQKENI. This CDR3 is 14 amino acids long. This sequence originates from a human donor in a cohort sampled during active COVID-19. The chain links TRBV18 to TRBJ1-5, with TRBD1 identical over 8 bases. The sequenced sample was peripheral blood. Here the CDR3 reads CASSPGTGDQPQHF. The CDR3 nucleotides are TGTGCCAGCTCACCAGGGACAGGCGATCAGCCCCAGCATTTT.